A selection of T cell receptor beta chains follows, all from one sample in a study of T cell responses to AZD1222 COVID-19 vaccine. The table came from immunoSEQ multiplex PCR; TCRdb's copy has only in-frame clones and leaves some out. The sample gives about 120,000 clones, 91% of which show up once; about 5.3% is in the top ten. Sequenced here: peripheral blood, sampled on day 0 of AZD1222 vaccination. The source of these receptors is an adult in good health. Each CDR3 is given with its conserved first and last residue. Each record gives: J gene, D gene, V gene, clone size, CDR3 protein, CDR3 DNA. A D gene is named only where the DNA matches it firmly. Only part of the rows carry a size: once, few, many, or a class if the clone is expanded.

J: TRBJ1-1
D: .
V: TRBV12-5
size: .
CDR3: CASGFGLTEAFF
DNA: TGTGCTAGTGGTTTCGGTCTGACTGAAGCTTTCTTT

J: TRBJ1-5
D: .
V: TRBV27
size: .
CDR3: CASSLVGNTDNQPQHF
DNA: TGTGCCAGCAGTTTAGTCGGGAATACTGACAATCAGCCCCAGCATTTT

J: TRBJ2-3
D: .
V: TRBV18
size: once
CDR3: CASSPGSSDTQYF
DNA: TGTGCCAGCTCACCAGGGTCCTCAGATACGCAGTATTTT

J: TRBJ1-1
D: .
V: TRBV5-6
size: .
CDR3: CASSDRDKAFMNTEAFF
DNA: TGTGCCAGCAGCGACCGGGACAAGGCCTTCATGAACACTGAAGCTTTCTTT

J: TRBJ1-1
D: .
V: TRBV11-2
size: .
CDR3: CASSYFLYTPEAFF
DNA: TGTGCCAGCAGCTATTTCCTCTATACCCCGGAGGCTTTCTTT

J: TRBJ2-5
D: .
V: TRBV4-1
size: .
CDR3: CASSQDSGRQTQYF
DNA: TGCGCCAGCAGCCAAGATTCGGGGCGGCAGACCCAGTACTTC

J: TRBJ1-6
D: .
V: TRBV6-5
size: .
CDR3: CASKTSRNSPLHF
DNA: TGTGCCAGCAAAACAAGCCGCAATTCACCCCTCCACTTT

J: TRBJ1-1
D: .
V: TRBV7-9
size: .
CDR3: CASSFEGNTEAFF
DNA: TGTGCCAGCAGCTTTGAGGGAAACACTGAAGCTTTCTTT

J: TRBJ2-1
D: TRBD2
V: TRBV28
size: .
CDR3: CASSSMTSGRVNEQFF
DNA: TGTGCCAGCAGTTCCATGACTAGCGGGAGGGTAAATGAGCAGTTCTTC

J: TRBJ1-1
D: .
V: TRBV6-5
size: .
CDR3: CASSPLPAGPTEAFF
DNA: TGTGCCAGCAGTCCTTTACCAGCGGGACCCACTGAAGCTTTCTTT

J: TRBJ1-5
D: TRBD1
V: TRBV30
size: .
CDR3: CAWNGQGGFSNQPQHF
DNA: TGTGCCTGGAACGGACAGGGTGGTTTTAGCAATCAGCCCCAGCATTTT

J: TRBJ2-3
D: .
V: TRBV18
size: .
CDR3: CASSPLIQDTQYF
DNA: TGTGCCAGCTCACCACTTATTCAAGATACGCAGTATTTT

J: TRBJ2-7
D: .
V: TRBV27
size: .
CDR3: CASSRTNYEQYF
DNA: TGTGCCAGCAGTCGCACAAACTACGAGCAGTACTTC

J: TRBJ1-2
D: .
V: TRBV6-1
size: .
CDR3: CASSEAPSTGYTF
DNA: TGTGCCAGCAGTGAGGCCCCCTCAACCGGCTACACCTTC

J: TRBJ1-4
D: .
V: TRBV6-6
size: .
CDR3: CASSTHEKLFF
DNA: TGTGCCAGCAGCACCCATGAAAAACTGTTTTTT

J: TRBJ1-2
D: .
V: TRBV7-9
size: .
CDR3: CASSPRSDYGYTF
DNA: TGTGCCAGCAGCCCAAGGTCAGACTATGGCTACACCTTC

J: TRBJ1-1
D: .
V: TRBV7-3
size: .
CDR3: CASSLLGGAEAFF
DNA: TGTGCCAGCAGCCTACTAGGGGGAGCTGAAGCTTTCTTT

J: TRBJ2-7
D: TRBD1
V: TRBV5-6
size: .
CDR3: CASSLVLDRASAVTYEQYF
DNA: TGTGCCAGCAGCTTGGTACTTGACAGGGCCTCTGCTGTGACCTACGAGCAGTACTTC

J: TRBJ2-1
D: TRBD1
V: TRBV7-9
size: .
CDR3: CASSSSAGQAYNEQFF
DNA: TGTGCCAGCAGCTCGAGCGCGGGACAGGCTTACAATGAGCAGTTCTTC

J: TRBJ1-1
D: .
V: TRBV6-2/TRBV6-3
size: .
CDR3: CASTPSGGLNTEAFF
DNA: TGTGCCAGCACCCCGTCGGGAGGGCTAAACACTGAAGCTTTCTTT

J: TRBJ2-6
D: .
V: TRBV25-1
size: .
CDR3: CASSESKGRSGANVLTF
DNA: TGTGCCAGCAGTGAATCCAAAGGGCGCTCTGGGGCCAACGTCCTGACTTTC

J: TRBJ1-1
D: .
V: TRBV28
size: .
CDR3: CASSSNRDFNTEAFF
DNA: TGTGCCAGCAGTTCTAACAGGGACTTCAACACTGAAGCTTTCTTT

J: TRBJ1-1
D: .
V: TRBV5-4
size: .
CDR3: CASSLAALNTEAFF
DNA: TGTGCCAGCAGCTTGGCCGCTTTGAACACTGAAGCTTTCTTT

J: TRBJ2-2
D: .
V: TRBV12-5
size: .
CDR3: CASGSPWGYTGELFF
DNA: TGTGCTAGTGGTTCCCCCTGGGGTTACACCGGGGAGCTGTTTTTT

J: TRBJ1-1
D: .
V: TRBV3-1/TRBV3-2
size: few
CDR3: CASSLRGGTEAFF
DNA: TGTGCCAGCAGCCTCAGGGGAGGAACTGAAGCTTTCTTT

J: TRBJ1-2
D: TRBD1
V: TRBV5-4
size: .
CDR3: CASSSRDRPFPGYTF
DNA: TGTGCCAGCAGCTCCCGGGACAGGCCCTTCCCGGGCTACACCTTC

J: TRBJ1-6
D: TRBD1
V: TRBV11-3
size: .
CDR3: CASSLERWDRDNSPLHF
DNA: TGTGCCAGCAGCTTAGAAAGATGGGACAGGGATAATTCACCCCTCCACTTT

J: TRBJ2-3
D: .
V: TRBV2
size: .
CDR3: CASSESWVISTDTQYF
DNA: TGTGCCAGCAGTGAAAGTTGGGTAATTAGCACAGATACGCAGTATTTT

J: TRBJ2-7
D: .
V: TRBV6-5
size: once
CDR3: CASTLRYEQYF
DNA: TGTGCCAGCACCTTACGCTACGAGCAGTACTTC